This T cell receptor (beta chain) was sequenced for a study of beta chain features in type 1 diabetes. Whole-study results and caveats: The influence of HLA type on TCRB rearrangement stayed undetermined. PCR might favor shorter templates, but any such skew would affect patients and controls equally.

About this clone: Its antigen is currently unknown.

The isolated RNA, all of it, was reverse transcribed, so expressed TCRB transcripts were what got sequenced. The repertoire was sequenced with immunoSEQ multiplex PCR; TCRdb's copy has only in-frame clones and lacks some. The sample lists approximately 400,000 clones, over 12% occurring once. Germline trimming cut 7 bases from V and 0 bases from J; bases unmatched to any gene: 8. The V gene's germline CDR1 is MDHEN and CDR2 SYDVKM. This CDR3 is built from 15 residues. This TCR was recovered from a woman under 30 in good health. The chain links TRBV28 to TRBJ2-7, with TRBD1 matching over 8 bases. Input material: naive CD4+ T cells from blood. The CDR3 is CASTTRQGSSYEQYF. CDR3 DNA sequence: TGTGCCAGCACTACCAGACAGGGGAGCTCCTACGAGCAGTACTTC.